This entry concerns a single T cell receptor beta chain. Its target is unknown. The use of genomic DNA as template underpinned the TCR beta VDJ and CDR3 profiling. Using its own MiXCR run on the reads, TCRdb lists one record per CDR3 protein. Seen here are about 160,000 distinct CDR3 sequences, around 40% observed once, and the top ten hold 1.1%. These data come from a study of CD8+CD57+ T cells in acquired aplastic anemia. Across the whole study: Sorted CD4+ and CD8+ cells gave a mean 3.2 ug DNA, range 0.2 to 27.4 ug. Findings and limits, study-wide: Over 25 CD8+ CDR3 sequences occurred in both the patients and the controls.

V was cut by 7 bases and J by 3 bases, with 16 bases left in between. The CDR3 spans 15 residues. Germline CDR1 is MNHNS and CDR2 is SASEGT. V is TRBV6-1 and J is TRBJ1-5, with a tentative D call TRBD1 (6 bases). Sequenced: sorted CD4+, CD8+, or CD8+CD57+ T cells (not recorded which) from PBMCs. This TCR came from a human donor in good health. The CDR3 DNA is TGTGCCAGCACCCCGGGGGCAATAGTCAATCAGCCCCAGCATTTT. The encoded protein is CASTPGAIVNQPQHF.